The sequence of this TCR beta chain was determined in a study of response to subunit inactivated influenza vaccine. Study conclusions and caveats: The authors put forward the suggestion that each seasonal influenza vaccination may bring in only a limited number of new T cells.

CDR3 size: 17 residues. With 3 bases removed from V and 0 bases from J, the gap between germline ends came to 14 bases. The germline V gene encodes CDR1 SEHNR and CDR2 FQNEAQ (reference sequence). As to this clonotype: The antigen remains undetermined.

TCRdb redid the calling of the RT-PCR reads with MiXCR, one entry per CDR3 protein. This table holds approximately 570,000 distinct CDR3 sequences, around 8% found once. The rearrangement joins TRBV7-9 to TRBJ2-2, with D possibly matching TRBD1 (6 bases). Sequencing used PBMCs from blood, obtained 23 to 25 months after vaccination. The TCR comes from a man aged 45-69 years who received an inactivated influenza vaccine. This CDR3 is CASSFNGRGPNTGELFF. The CDR3 bases are TGTGCCAGCAGCTTTAATGGCAGGGGACCGAACACCGGGGAGCTGTTTTTT.